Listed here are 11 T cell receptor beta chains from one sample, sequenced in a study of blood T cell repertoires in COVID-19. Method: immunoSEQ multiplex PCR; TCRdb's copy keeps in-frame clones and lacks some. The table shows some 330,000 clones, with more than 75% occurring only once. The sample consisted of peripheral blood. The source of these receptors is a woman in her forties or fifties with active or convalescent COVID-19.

CDR3 loop: CASTPLGGGDNSPLHF. CDR3 DNA sequence: TGTGCCAGCACCCCCCTGGGAGGGGGAGATAATTCACCCCTCCACTTT. This chain connects TRBV9 to TRBJ1-6; D may be TRBD1 (6 bases). CDR3 size: 16 residues. Germline V gene lookup returns CDR1 SGDLS and CDR2 YYNGEE. With 6 bases removed from V and 5 bases from J, the gap between germline ends came to 18 bases.

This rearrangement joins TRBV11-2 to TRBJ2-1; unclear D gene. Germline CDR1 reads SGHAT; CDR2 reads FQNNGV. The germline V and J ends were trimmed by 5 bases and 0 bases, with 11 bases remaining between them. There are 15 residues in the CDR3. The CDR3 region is CASSTSVLSYNEQFF. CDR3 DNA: TGTGCCAGCAGCACGAGCGTACTCTCCTACAATGAGCAGTTCTTC.

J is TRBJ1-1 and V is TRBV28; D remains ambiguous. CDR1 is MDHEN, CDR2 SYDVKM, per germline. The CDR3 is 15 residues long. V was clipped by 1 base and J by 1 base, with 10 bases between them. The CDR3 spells CASSLFGSGNTEAFF. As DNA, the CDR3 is TGTGCCAGCAGTTTATTCGGTTCAGGGAACACTGAAGCTTTCTTT. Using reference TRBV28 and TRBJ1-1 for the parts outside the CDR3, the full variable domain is DVKVTQSSRYLVKRTGEKVFLECVQDMDHENMFWYRQDPGLGLRLIYFSYDVKMKEKGDIPEGYSVSREKKERFSLILESASTNQTSMYLCASSLFGSGNTEAFFGQGTRLTVV.

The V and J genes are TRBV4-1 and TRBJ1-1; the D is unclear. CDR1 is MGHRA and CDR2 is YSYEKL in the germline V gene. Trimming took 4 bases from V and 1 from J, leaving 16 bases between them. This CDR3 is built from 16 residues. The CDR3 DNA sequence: TGCGCCAGCAGCCTCCAACGAGGTGAGGGGAACACTGAAGCTTTCTTT. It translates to CASSLQRGEGNTEAFF.

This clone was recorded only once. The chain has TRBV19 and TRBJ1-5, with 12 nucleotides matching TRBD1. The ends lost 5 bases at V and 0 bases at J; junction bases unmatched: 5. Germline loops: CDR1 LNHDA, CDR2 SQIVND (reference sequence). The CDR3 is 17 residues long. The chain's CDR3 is CASSGTGGLRSNQPQHF. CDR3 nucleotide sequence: TGTGCCAGTAGTGGGACAGGGGGCCTTCGTAGCAATCAGCCCCAGCATTTT.

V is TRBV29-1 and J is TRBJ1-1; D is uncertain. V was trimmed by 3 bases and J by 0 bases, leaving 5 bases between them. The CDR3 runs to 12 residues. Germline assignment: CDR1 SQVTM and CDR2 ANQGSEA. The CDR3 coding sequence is TGCAGCGTTGATAGCATGAACACTGAAGCTTTCTTT. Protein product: CSVDSMNTEAFF.

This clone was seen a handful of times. Here the CDR3 DNA reads TGTGCCAGCAGCGAACGAAGGACTAGCGGGGGGGCAGATACGCAGTATTTT. It codes for CASSERRTSGGADTQYF. This chain links TRBV6-1 with TRBJ2-3; 15 positions match TRBD2. J lost 4 bases, V lost 6 bases, and 8 bases had no gene match. Germline V gene data show CDR1 as MNHNS and CDR2 as SASEGT. The CDR3 is made up of 17 amino acids.

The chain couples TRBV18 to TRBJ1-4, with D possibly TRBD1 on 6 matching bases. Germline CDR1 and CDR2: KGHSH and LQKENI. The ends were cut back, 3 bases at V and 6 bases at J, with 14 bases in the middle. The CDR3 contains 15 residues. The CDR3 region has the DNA TGTGCCAGCTCACCGATGCCAGGGGAAGATGAAAAACTGTTTTTT. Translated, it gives CASSPMPGEDEKLFF.

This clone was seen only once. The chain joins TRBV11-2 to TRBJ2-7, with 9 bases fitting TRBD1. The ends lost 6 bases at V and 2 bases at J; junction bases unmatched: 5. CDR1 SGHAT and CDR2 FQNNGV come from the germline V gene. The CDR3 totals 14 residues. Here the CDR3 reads CASRETGGTYEQYF. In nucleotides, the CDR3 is TGTGCCAGCAGAGAGACAGGGGGGACCTACGAGCAGTACTTC.

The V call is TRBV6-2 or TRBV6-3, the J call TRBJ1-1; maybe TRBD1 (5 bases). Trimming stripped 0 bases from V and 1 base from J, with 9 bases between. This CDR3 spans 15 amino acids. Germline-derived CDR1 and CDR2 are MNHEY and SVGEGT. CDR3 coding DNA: TGTGCCAGCAGTTACTCAATAGACAGGAACACTGAAGCTTTCTTT. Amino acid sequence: CASSYSIDRNTEAFF.

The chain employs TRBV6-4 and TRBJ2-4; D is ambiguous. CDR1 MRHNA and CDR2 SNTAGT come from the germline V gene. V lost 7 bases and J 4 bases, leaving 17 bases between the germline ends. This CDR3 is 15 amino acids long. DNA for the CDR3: TGTGCCAGCAAAAAAAGCCTATGTGGTAAAAACATTCAGTACTTC. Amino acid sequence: CASKKSLCGKNIQYF.